This TCR beta chain was captured by sequencing in a study of blood T cell repertoires in COVID-19. This clone showed up just a few times. Per the authors' pipeline: Amplified reference gene primers provided the basis for estimating nucleated cell counts. Assay: immunoSEQ multiplex PCR; the TCRdb copy retains only in-frame clones and omits some. V and J calls and clone size are given by that table; D and trimming were obtained from the DNA. The table lists approximately 200,000 clones, 80% to 85% of them singletons. The TCR was taken from a woman under 40 with acute or convalescent COVID-19. The sample consisted of peripheral blood.

CDR3: CASSLLSGRTDTQYF. In DNA, the CDR3 is TGTGCCAGCAGTCTGCTGAGCGGACGCACAGATACGCAGTATTTT. The chain is built from TRBV27 and TRBJ2-3, with a weak D call TRBD2 (5 bases). Deletions cut 5 bases from V and 1 base from J, with 13 bases between. Germline V CDR1 and CDR2: MNHEY, SMNVEV (reference sequence). CDR3 size: 15 residues.